The T cell receptor (beta chain) described here comes from a study of shared clonotypes between healthy human individuals. Naivety among CD8 cells was defined by CD45RO negativity and positive CCR7 selection, thereby excluding terminally differentiated effector memory CD45RA+ cells. CDR1 is MNHEY, CDR2 SMNVEV, per germline (reference sequence). This CDR3 is 14 amino acids long. Trimming left V 3 bases short and J 1 base short, with 7 bases between. The protocol was immunoSEQ multiplex PCR, while the TCRdb copy is restricted to in-frame clones and leaves out a portion. The sample includes roughly 650,000 clones, 95% to 96% seen only once; the top ten take about 0.12%. A remark on this clone: Other DNA sequences in this specimen translate into the identical CDR3.

Specimen: naive CD8+ T cells sorted from blood. This sequence was found in a woman younger than 45 in good health. The chain is built from TRBV27 and TRBJ2-1, with a possible D match to TRBD2 (5 bases). This chain's CDR3 is CASSFAGSYNEQFF. The CDR3 nucleotides read TGTGCCAGCAGTTTTGCGGGTTCCTACAATGAGCAGTTCTTC.